Presented here are 21 T cell receptor beta chains from one specimen sequenced in a study of CD8 T cells in Susac syndrome. Reverse transcription of roughly 0.45 to 1 ug RNA used random hexamers. TCRdb used MiXCR to reprocess the immunoSEQ multiplex PCR reads, holding one entry per CDR3 protein. The sample carries 55,000 to 80,000 distinct CDR3 sequences, about 92% recorded once. The sequenced sample was CD4+ T cells from PBMCs. The receptor set was obtained from a human donor with Susac syndrome.

V usage is TRBV21-1 and J usage is TRBJ1-5; the D call in the table, TRBD1, was not verified against the DNA. TRBV21-1 is a known pseudogene. This CDR3 spans 14 amino acids. CDR3 sequence reads: CASSMQGAGRPQHF. The CDR3 DNA follows: TGTGCCAGCAGCATGCAGGGGGCAGGTCGGCCCCAGCATTTT.

The chain uses TRBV6-2 or TRBV6-3 and TRBJ2-2; D is unresolved. Germline lookup yields CDR1 MNHEY and CDR2 SVGEGT. V lost 2 bases, J lost 4 bases, and 8 bases lay in between. The CDR3 is 14 amino acids. The CDR3 nucleotides are TGTGCCAGCAGTTACAGGTATGCCACCGGGGAGCTGTTTTTT. Residues: CASSYRYATGELFF.

The chain carries TRBV21-1 and TRBJ2-6; the table's D gene call, TRBD1, was not cross checked with the DNA. TRBV21-1 is an annotated pseudogene. The CDR3 consists of 18 residues. DNA of the CDR3: TGTGCCAGCAGCCCCCCCGGCCCCGTCCCCTCTGGGGCCAACGTCCTGACTTTC. This sequence encodes CASSPPGPVPSGANVLTF.

The chain links TRBV5-8 to TRBJ2-1, with 14 bases that match TRBD2. Germline CDR1 SGHTS, CDR2 YDEGEE. This CDR3 is built from 16 residues. Trimming at V came to 1 base and at J to 12 bases, leaving 9 bases not matched to a gene. The CDR3 spells CASSLRTSGGLGVQFF. CDR3 DNA: TGTGCCAGCAGCTTGCGGACTAGCGGGGGGCTTGGCGTGCAGTTCTTC.

The V call is TRBV7-9, the J call TRBJ2-3; 10 nucleotides agree with TRBD1. The V gene end was trimmed by 6 bases and the J gene end by 5 bases; junction bases not matched to a gene: 5. Germline CDR1 SEHNR, CDR2 FQNEAQ (reference sequence). The CDR3 is 14 amino acids. The CDR3 DNA reads TGTGCCAGCAGGACGGACAGGGGGGGAGATACGCAGTATTTT. Its translation: CASRTDRGGDTQYF.

This clonotype was seen just once. V gene TRBV3-1 combines with J gene TRBJ1-1; TRBD1 is a possible D gene (5 bases). Per germline, CDR1 LGHDT and CDR2 YNNKEL (reference sequence). The CDR3 totals 14 residues. Trimming took off 0 bases at V and 1 base at J, with 6 bases between the two ends. The chain's CDR3 is CASSQDGGNTEAFF. The CDR3 DNA follows: TGTGCCAGCAGCCAAGATGGGGGGAACACTGAAGCTTTCTTT.

The DNA for the CDR3 is TGTGCCAGCAGCCGGGGTAACTATGGCTACACCTTC. Translating it yields CASSRGNYGYTF. The V gene is TRBV3-1, the J gene TRBJ1-2; D is uncertain. V was trimmed by 4 bases and J by 1 base, leaving 4 bases between them. Per the germline V gene, CDR1 is LGHDT and CDR2 is YNNKEL (reference sequence). The CDR3 covers 12 residues.

The chain links TRBV7-2 to TRBJ1-2; D is ambiguous. CDR1 and CDR2 (germline): SGHTA, FQGNSA. This CDR3 region has 16 residues. Between the trimmed V and J ends, which lost 5 bases and 8 bases, there was a span of 24 bases. The CDR3 sequence is CASSHPAGRALGGYTF. The CDR3 DNA sequence: TGTGCCAGCAGCCACCCAGCAGGACGGGCCCTGGGAGGCTACACCTTC.

The chain links TRBV20-1 to TRBJ2-3; TRBD2 agrees at 11 bases. The V segment lost 5 bases and the J segment 0 bases; nucleotides outside the gene matches: 16. Germline-derived CDR1 and CDR2 are DFQATT and SNEGSKA (reference sequence). The CDR3 totals 19 residues. For the CDR3, the DNA is TGCAGTGCTTCCCCCCTAATACCGAGACTAGCGGGGAGCACAGATACGCAGTATTTT. This sequence encodes CSASPLIPRLAGSTDTQYF.

J is TRBJ2-7 and V is TRBV12-3 or TRBV12-4; D is unresolved. The ends were cut back, 0 bases at V and 10 bases at J, with 13 bases in the middle. CDR3 length equals 13 residues. For the CDR3, the DNA is TGTGCCAGCAGTTTAGCAGAGGACGGTATTCAGTACTTC. It is translated as CASSLAEDGIQYF.

The genes are TRBV5-6 and TRBJ1-1, with TRBD1 as a possible D gene (5 bases). Trimming cost V 4 bases and J 0 bases, with 13 bases left between them. This CDR3 has 15 amino acids. Germline values: CDR1 SGHDT, CDR2 YYEEEE. The DNA of the CDR3 is TGTGCCAGCAGCCGAGACAGCCACATGAACACTGAAGCTTTCTTT. Translation: CASSRDSHMNTEAFF.

The chain joins TRBV30 to TRBJ1-1; D is possibly TRBD1 (5 bases). This CDR3 has 13 amino acids. Germline V gene lookup returns CDR1 GTSNPN and CDR2 SVGIG (reference sequence). The germline V and J ends were trimmed by 6 bases and 2 bases, with 13 bases remaining between them. As DNA, the CDR3 is TGTGCCTGCGCAGGCAGGGCAAACACTGAAGCTTTCTTT. This encodes CACAGRANTEAFF.

The genes are TRBV20-1 and TRBJ1-5; 8 nucleotides match TRBD1. Germline V gene sequence: CDR1 DFQATT, CDR2 SNEGSKA (reference sequence). The CDR3 totals 15 residues. The V segment lost 3 bases and the J segment 4 bases; nucleotides outside the gene matches: 8. The CDR3 spells CSARSDREGNQPQHF. CDR3 bases: TGCAGTGCTAGGTCGGACAGGGAAGGGAATCAGCCCCAGCATTTT.

The V gene is TRBV6-1, the J gene TRBJ1-2; D is uncertain. Trimming stripped 7 bases from V and 2 bases from J, with 20 bases between. CDR1 and CDR2 (germline): MNHNS, SASEGT. The CDR3 loop spans 16 amino acids. CDR3 region: CASTSEGRDGNYGYTF. CDR3 coding DNA: TGTGCCAGCACCTCGGAGGGCCGGGATGGAAACTATGGCTACACCTTC.

This clonotype has just one count. This chain links TRBV15 with TRBJ2-2, with D uncertain. The CDR3 has 14 amino acids. V lost 5 bases to trimming and J lost 3 bases, with 10 bases between them. CDR1 and CDR2 from the germline V gene are LNHNV and YYDKDF (reference sequence). The CDR3 sequence is CATSSGLYTGELFF. The CDR3, as DNA: TGTGCCACCAGCTCCGGGCTCTACACCGGGGAGCTGTTTTTT.

The rearrangement links TRBV19 to TRBJ1-1; a weak D match, TRBD1 (6 bases). The V end was cut by 6 bases, the J end by 4 bases, with 21 bases between. Per the germline V gene, CDR1 is LNHDA and CDR2 is SQIVND (reference sequence). The CDR3 length is 16 residues. The DNA of the CDR3 is TGTGCCAGTAGGGGTGGCCAGGGGTCCCCGAGCACTGAAGCTTTCTTT. It translates to CASRGGQGSPSTEAFF.

This clonotype was found once. The V gene is TRBV30, the J gene TRBJ1-1; D is undetermined. Deletions cut 0 bases from V and 3 bases from J, with 8 bases between. CDR1 GTSNPN and CDR2 SVGIG come from the germline V gene (reference sequence). The CDR3 contains 13 residues. CDR3 in DNA: TGTGCCTGGAGTGTACAAAAGTACACTGAAGCTTTCTTT. Its protein product is CAWSVQKYTEAFF.

V and J are TRBV30 and TRBJ2-7, with D possibly TRBD2 on 6 matching bases. CDR1 and CDR2 (germline): GTSNPN, SVGIG (reference sequence). The CDR3 runs to 11 residues. Trimming removed 2 bases at V and 6 bases at J, with 8 bases between. Here the CDR3 reads CAWSRRAEQYF. The CDR3 region has the DNA TGTGCCTGGAGTCGGAGGGCCGAGCAGTACTTC.

The chain has TRBV4-3 and TRBJ2-6; no clear D. The V gene lost 0 bases and the J gene lost 0 bases, with 9 bases spanning the gap. This CDR3 spans 17 amino acids. Looked up from germline, CDR1 is LGHNA and CDR2 is YSLEER. CDR3 amino acids: CASSQETYGSGANVLTF. The CDR3 DNA sequence: TGCGCCAGCAGCCAAGAAACTTACGGCTCTGGGGCCAACGTCCTGACTTTC.

The chain recombines TRBV7-2 with TRBJ1-1; 7 bases fit TRBD1. Per germline, CDR1 SGHTA and CDR2 FQGNSA. Trimming at V came to 5 bases and at J to 3 bases, leaving 6 bases not matched to a gene. The CDR3 sequence is 14 residues long. This CDR3 reads CASSTRGGYTEAFF. CDR3 sequence (DNA): TGTGCCAGCAGCACCAGGGGGGGATACACTGAAGCTTTCTTT.

This chain uses TRBV12-3 or TRBV12-4 with TRBJ2-7; 10 nucleotides align to TRBD1. This CDR3 comprises 16 residues. Losses at the gene ends were 5 bases for V and 5 bases for J; bases not matched to a gene: 12. CDR3 nucleotides: TGTGCCAGCAGTCCATCGTGGACAGGGGGTGATAACGAGCAGTACTTC. Its protein product is CASSPSWTGGDNEQYF.